This is a list of T cell receptor beta chains from one sample in a study of regulatory T cells in long-lasting Graves disease. Using its own MiXCR run on the multiplex PCR reads, TCRdb lists one record per CDR3 protein. The sample lists about 470,000 distinct CDR3 sequences; just under 15% were seen once. This same sample was also taken into another study, of T cells in Graves' hyperthyroidism and ophthalmopathy.

Sequenced here: peripheral blood mononuclear cells (PBMCs), sampled at new diagnosis, from a patient treated with antithyroid drugs. Every receptor here comes from a woman between 25 and 40 years old with Graves disease. Each CDR3 is given with its conserved first and last residue. A D gene is named only where the DNA matches it firmly. For some rows the clone size is stated as once, few or many, or as a class when expanded; others skip it.

D gene: TRBD2; V gene: TRBV19; J gene: TRBJ2-3; clone size: -; CDR3 protein: CASSTAGTRPDTQYF; CDR3 DNA: TGTGCCAGTAGTACCGCCGGGACTAGGCCAGATACGCAGTATTTT
D gene: TRBD1; V gene: TRBV9; J gene: TRBJ1-5; clone size: few; CDR3 protein: CASSAGQASNQPQHF; CDR3 DNA: TGTGCCAGCAGCGCGGGACAGGCTAGCAATCAGCCCCAGCATTTT
D gene: -; V gene: TRBV5-1; J gene: TRBJ1-1; clone size: -; CDR3 protein: CASSPHRVRDTEAFF; CDR3 DNA: TGCGCCAGCAGTCCCCACAGGGTGAGAGACACTGAAGCTTTCTTT
D gene: -; V gene: TRBV7-3; J gene: TRBJ2-2; clone size: many; CDR3 protein: CASSLHRGPNTGELFF; CDR3 DNA: TGTGCCAGCAGCTTACACCGGGGACCGAACACCGGGGAGCTGTTTTTT
D gene: -; V gene: TRBV20-1; J gene: TRBJ1-5; clone size: -; CDR3 protein: CSARDRGGASNQPQHF; CDR3 DNA: TGCAGTGCTAGAGATAGAGGAGGGGCGAGCAATCAGCCCCAGCATTTT
D gene: TRBD2; V gene: TRBV10-2; J gene: TRBJ2-3; clone size: -; CDR3 protein: CATHSGRGSADTQYF; CDR3 DNA: TGCGCCACCCACTCCGGGAGGGGGTCGGCAGATACGCAGTATTTT
D gene: TRBD2; V gene: TRBV20-1; J gene: TRBJ2-2; clone size: many; CDR3 protein: CSAPGLAGVQTGELFF; CDR3 DNA: TGCAGTGCCCCGGGACTAGCGGGAGTGCAGACCGGGGAGCTGTTTTTT
D gene: TRBD1; V gene: TRBV19; J gene: TRBJ1-2; clone size: -; CDR3 protein: CASSLTGGIGYTF; CDR3 DNA: TGTGCCAGTAGTTTGACAGGGGGTATAGGCTACACCTTC
D gene: -; V gene: TRBV28; J gene: TRBJ2-3; clone size: many; CDR3 protein: CAILGRPTDTQYF; CDR3 DNA: TGTGCCATCCTAGGACGGCCCACAGATACGCAGTATTTT
D gene: TRBD2; V gene: TRBV11-3; J gene: TRBJ2-1; clone size: many; CDR3 protein: CASERTSGSAQYEQFF; CDR3 DNA: TGTGCCAGCGAACGGACTAGCGGGAGTGCTCAATACGAGCAGTTCTTC
D gene: -; V gene: TRBV20-1; J gene: TRBJ1-6; clone size: -; CDR3 protein: CSARVGASSYNSPLHF; CDR3 DNA: TGCAGTGCTAGAGTGGGGGCTAGCTCCTATAATTCACCCCTCCACTTT
D gene: TRBD1; V gene: TRBV2; J gene: TRBJ2-7; clone size: many; CDR3 protein: CAGGQGAYEQYF; CDR3 DNA: TGTGCCGGGGGACAGGGGGCATACGAGCAGTACTTC
D gene: TRBD2; V gene: TRBV20-1; J gene: TRBJ2-1; clone size: many; CDR3 protein: CSARGLADYNEQFF; CDR3 DNA: TGCAGTGCTAGAGGACTAGCGGACTACAATGAGCAGTTCTTC
D gene: TRBD2; V gene: TRBV29-1; J gene: TRBJ2-1; clone size: many; CDR3 protein: CSGLAGYPYNEQFF; CDR3 DNA: TGCAGCGGGTTAGCGGGATACCCCTACAATGAGCAGTTCTTC
D gene: -; V gene: TRBV28; J gene: TRBJ1-2; clone size: many; CDR3 protein: CASSLFVSPLYGYTF; CDR3 DNA: TGTGCCAGCAGTTTATTTGTCAGCCCACTCTATGGCTACACCTTC
D gene: -; V gene: TRBV6-1; J gene: TRBJ1-3; clone size: -; CDR3 protein: CASSLSGPGNTIYF; CDR3 DNA: TGTGCCAGCAGTCTATCTGGTCCTGGAAACACCATATATTTT
D gene: -; V gene: TRBV10-3; J gene: TRBJ2-6; clone size: once; CDR3 protein: CAIGVTSGANVLTF; CDR3 DNA: TGTGCCATCGGGGTCACGTCTGGGGCCAACGTCCTGACTTTC
D gene: TRBD1; V gene: TRBV5-1; J gene: TRBJ2-7; clone size: -; CDR3 protein: CASRRTGEVYEQYF; CDR3 DNA: TGCGCCAGCAGAAGGACAGGGGAAGTCTACGAGCAGTACTTC
D gene: TRBD1; V gene: TRBV12-3/TRBV12-4; J gene: TRBJ1-4; clone size: many; CDR3 protein: CASSFTGVSTNEKLFF; CDR3 DNA: TGTGCCAGCAGTTTCACAGGGGTATCAACTAATGAAAAACTGTTTTTT